This T cell receptor (beta chain) is drawn from a study of blood T cell repertoires in COVID-19. Background on the study: Symptom resolution, clearance, or two negative PCRs marked the recovered donors of Cohort 3. PBMCs, B-cell-depleted T cells, or T cells provided the cDNA or gDNA that made up the material.

The J segment lost 9 bases and the V segment lost 5 bases, leaving 4 bases of the junction unmatched. Germline loops: CDR1 SGHNT, CDR2 YENEEA. The CDR3 runs to 13 residues. Enrolled through a virtual design, the participants were between 18 and 89 years of age and came from under 25 US areas. Clinical history as reported by participants underpinned cohort assignment. Here immunoSEQ multiplex PCR was the method, and the copy in TCRdb shows in-frame clones only, minus some. The sample includes some 180,000 clones, approximately 86% of them seen just once. This clone has only one observation. The gene calls are TRBV11-3 and TRBJ2-1; 10 bases match TRBD2. Sequenced: PBMCs or T cells enriched from blood (not recorded which). This clonotype was obtained from a woman aged 35 to 49 in a cohort exposed to, infected with or recovered from COVID-19 (not recorded which). The CDR3 loop is CASSQGLASEQFF. Here the CDR3 DNA reads TGTGCCAGCAGCCAGGGACTAGCGAGTGAGCAGTTCTTC.